This T cell receptor beta chain appears in the sequencing data of a study of T cell responses to AZD1222 COVID-19 vaccine. Study-level points and caveats: None of the repertoires were sampled until the peak T cell response had passed.

The data were produced by immunoSEQ multiplex PCR, yet TCRdb's version contains in-frame clones alone and is incomplete. The sample lists more than 80,000 clones, about nine tenths occurring once. Concerning this clone: Its antigen remains unidentified.

The TCR originated in an adult in good health. This material consisted of peripheral blood, taken on day 0 of AZD1222 vaccination.

CDR3 nucleotides: TGTGCCAGCAGCTTATTGGGGGCCGGAAACACTGAAGCTTTCTTT. Translated: CASSLLGAGNTEAFF. The J gene is TRBJ1-1, the V gene TRBV7-9; D possibly corresponds to TRBD1 (6 bases). Germline V gene data show CDR1 as SEHNR and CDR2 as FQNEAQ (reference sequence). The CDR3 loop spans 15 amino acids. V gave up 2 bases and J gave up 2 bases, with 12 bases separating them.